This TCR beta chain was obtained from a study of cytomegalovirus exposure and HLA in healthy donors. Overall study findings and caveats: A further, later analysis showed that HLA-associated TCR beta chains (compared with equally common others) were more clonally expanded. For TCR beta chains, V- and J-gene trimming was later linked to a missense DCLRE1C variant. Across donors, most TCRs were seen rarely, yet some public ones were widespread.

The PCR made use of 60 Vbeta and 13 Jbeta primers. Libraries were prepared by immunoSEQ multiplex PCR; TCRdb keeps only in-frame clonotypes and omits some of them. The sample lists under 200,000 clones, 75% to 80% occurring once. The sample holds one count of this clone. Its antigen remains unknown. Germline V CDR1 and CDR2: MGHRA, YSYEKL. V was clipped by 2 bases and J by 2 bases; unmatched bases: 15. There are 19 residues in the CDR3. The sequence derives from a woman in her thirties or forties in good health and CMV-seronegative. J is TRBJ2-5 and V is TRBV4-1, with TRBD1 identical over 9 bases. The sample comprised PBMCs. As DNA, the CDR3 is TGCGCCAGCAGCCAAAACAGGGGGCCGGGGACGGGAAAGCAAGAGACCCAGTACTTC. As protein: CASSQNRGPGTGKQETQYF.